This T cell receptor (beta chain) is from a study of beta chain features in type 1 diabetes. TCRB transcripts that were expressed got sequenced, as all of the isolated RNA had been reverse transcribed. The data were produced by immunoSEQ multiplex PCR, yet TCRdb's version contains in-frame clones alone and is incomplete. Of more than 15,000 clones in the sample, 55% were seen once. The germline V gene encodes CDR1 SQVTM and CDR2 ANQGSEA. After removal of 3 bases from V and 8 bases from J, the junction contained 4 bases not matched to a gene. This CDR3 is 13 amino acids long. The chain is built from TRBV29-1 and TRBJ1-4, with 9 nucleotides matching TRBD1. The sequenced material came from stem cell memory CD4+ T cells from blood. This receptor was obtained from a woman between 18 and 30 years old in good health. CDR3 sequence reads: CSVERDREEKLFF. CDR3 in DNA: TGCAGCGTTGAGAGGGACAGGGAAGAAAAACTGTTTTTT.